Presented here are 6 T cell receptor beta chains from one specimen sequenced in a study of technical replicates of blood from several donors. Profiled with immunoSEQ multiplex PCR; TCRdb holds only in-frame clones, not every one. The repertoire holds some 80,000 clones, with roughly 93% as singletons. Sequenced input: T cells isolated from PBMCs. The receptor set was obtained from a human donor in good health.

The CDR3 loop is CASTRKNIQYF. DNA of the CDR3: TGTGCCAGTACCCGGAAAAACATTCAGTACTTC. This chain links TRBV19 with TRBJ2-4; D ambiguous. CDR1 LNHDA and CDR2 SQIVND come from the germline V gene (reference sequence). This CDR3 spans 11 amino acids. Trimming removed 7 bases from V and 4 bases from J, with 5 bases in between.

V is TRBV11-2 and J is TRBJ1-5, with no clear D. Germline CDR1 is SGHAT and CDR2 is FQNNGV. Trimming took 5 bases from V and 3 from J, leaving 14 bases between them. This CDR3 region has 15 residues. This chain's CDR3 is CASSAAAGANQPQHF. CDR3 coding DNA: TGTGCCAGCAGCGCGGCCGCGGGCGCCAATCAGCCCCAGCATTTT.

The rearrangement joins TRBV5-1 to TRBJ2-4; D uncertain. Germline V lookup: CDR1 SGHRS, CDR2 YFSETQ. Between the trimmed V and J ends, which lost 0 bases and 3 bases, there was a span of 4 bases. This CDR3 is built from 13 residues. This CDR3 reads CASSLAVKNIQYF. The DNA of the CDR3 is TGCGCCAGCAGCTTGGCCGTCAAAAACATTCAGTACTTC.

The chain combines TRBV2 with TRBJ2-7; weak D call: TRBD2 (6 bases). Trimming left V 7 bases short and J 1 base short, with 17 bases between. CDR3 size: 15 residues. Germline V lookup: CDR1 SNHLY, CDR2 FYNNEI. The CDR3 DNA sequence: TGTGCCAGCAACCCGTGGAGGGAGCTTTCCTACGAGCAGTACTTC. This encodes CASNPWRELSYEQYF. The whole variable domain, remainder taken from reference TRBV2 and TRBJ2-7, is EPEVTQTPSHQVTQMGQEVILRCVPISNHLYFYWYRQILGQKVEFLVSFYNNEISEKSEIFDDQFSVERPDGSNFTLKIRSTKLEDSAMYFCASNPWRELSYEQYFGPGTRLTVT.

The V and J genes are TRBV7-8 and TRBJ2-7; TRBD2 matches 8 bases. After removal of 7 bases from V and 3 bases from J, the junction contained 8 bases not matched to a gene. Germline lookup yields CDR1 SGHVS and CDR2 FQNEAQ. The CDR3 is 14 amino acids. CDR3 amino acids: CASTPGLGLYEQYF. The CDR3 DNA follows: TGTGCCAGCACGCCGGGACTAGGCCTCTACGAGCAGTACTTC.

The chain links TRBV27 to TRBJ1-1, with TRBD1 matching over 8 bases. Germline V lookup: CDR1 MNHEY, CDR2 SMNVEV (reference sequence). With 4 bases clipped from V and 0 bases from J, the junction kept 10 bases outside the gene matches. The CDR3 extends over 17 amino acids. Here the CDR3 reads CASSWGTGQDLNTEAFF. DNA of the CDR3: TGTGCCAGCAGTTGGGGGACAGGACAAGATTTGAACACTGAAGCTTTCTTT.